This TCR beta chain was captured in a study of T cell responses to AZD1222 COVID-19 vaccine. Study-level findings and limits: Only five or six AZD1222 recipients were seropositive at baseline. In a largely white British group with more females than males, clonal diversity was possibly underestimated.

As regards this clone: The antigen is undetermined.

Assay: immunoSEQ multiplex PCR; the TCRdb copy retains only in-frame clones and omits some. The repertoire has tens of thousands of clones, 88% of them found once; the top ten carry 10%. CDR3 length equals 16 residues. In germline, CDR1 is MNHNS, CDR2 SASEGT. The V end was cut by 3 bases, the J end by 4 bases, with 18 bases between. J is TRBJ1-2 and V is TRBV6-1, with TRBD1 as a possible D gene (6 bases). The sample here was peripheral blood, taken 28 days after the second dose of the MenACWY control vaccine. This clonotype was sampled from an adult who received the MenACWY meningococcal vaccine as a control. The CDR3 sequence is CASSERQANQFYGYTF. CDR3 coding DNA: TGTGCCAGCAGTGAGAGACAGGCGAATCAGTTCTATGGCTACACCTTC.